What follows describes a single T cell receptor (beta chain). Time point: blood 4 weeks post-SBRT, at nephrectomy. As for treatment: 15 Gy SBRT to primary tumor, nephrectomy 4 weeks later. This specimen comes from a study of radiation and T cells in renal cell carcinoma. The length of the CDR3 is 16 residues. The V gene's germline CDR1 is MNHNY and CDR2 SVGAGI (reference sequence). Trimming pared 6 bases from V and 1 base from J, leaving 16 bases between. The data were produced by immunoSEQ multiplex PCR, yet TCRdb's version contains in-frame clones alone and is incomplete. The sample lists 80,000 or so clones; 89% were seen once.

The source material was blood, sampled from a patient whose treatment included radiotherapy and nephrectomy. The clonotype originates from a woman in her 70s with renal cell carcinoma. The chain uses TRBV6-6 and TRBJ1-5, with a tentative D call TRBD1 (6 bases). DNA for the CDR3: TGTGCCAGCAGCCCTATTCTAGGGGGAAGCAATCAGCCCCAGCATTTT. It encodes CASSPILGGSNQPQHF.